These 21 T cell receptor beta chains were all obtained from the same sample, sequenced in a study of cytomegalovirus exposure and HLA in healthy donors. PCR primers comprised 60 Vbeta and 13 Jbeta primers. Produced via immunoSEQ multiplex PCR; TCRdb's table is partial and in-frame only. The data contain more than 150,000 clones, around 78% of them singletons. Sequencing used PBMCs. The source is a man aged 40-55 years in good health and CMV-seronegative.

Concerning this clone itself: Sequence at one end of the junction differs from germline and may be a read error. V gene TRBV27 combines with J gene TRBJ1-1, with a weak D call TRBD1 (5 bases). The CDR3 spans 13 residues. The V gene's germline CDR1 is MNHEY and CDR2 SMNVEV (reference sequence). CDR3 residues: CAGSFRTGQEAFF. In DNA, the CDR3 is TGTGCCGGCAGTTTCAGAACAGGTCAGGAAGCTTTCTTT.

The chain's CDR3 is CASSHTGIHEQYF. CDR3 sequence (DNA): TGTGCCAGCAGCCATACAGGGATACACGAGCAGTACTTC. V gene TRBV5-6 combines with J gene TRBJ2-7; maybe TRBD1 (6 bases). The CDR3 is 13 residues long. The V end lost 4 bases, the J end lost 5 bases, and 13 bases lay between the germline ends. The germline gives CDR1 SGHDT, CDR2 YYEEEE.

This rearrangement joins TRBV4-1 to TRBJ2-5, with 15 bases fitting TRBD2. The V gene end was trimmed by 1 base and the J gene end by 4 bases; junction bases not matched to a gene: 4. CDR3 size: 17 residues. CDR1 is MGHRA and CDR2 is YSYEKL in the germline V gene. This CDR3 reads CASSQGTSGRAGETQYF. The DNA for the CDR3 is TGCGCCAGCAGCCAAGGGACTAGCGGGAGGGCCGGAGAGACCCAGTACTTC.

For the CDR3, the DNA is TGTGCCAGCAGCTCTCGGGACAGGGTGTGGAACACCATATATTTT. Translation: CASSSRDRVWNTIYF. V gene TRBV7-2 combines with J gene TRBJ1-3; TRBD1 matches at 9 bases. The CDR3 sequence is 15 residues long. J gave up 7 bases and V 4 bases, and 8 bases lay outside the gene matches. Germline V gene data show CDR1 as SGHTA and CDR2 as FQGNSA.

Comments on this clone: The junction and the germline gene differ at one end; a read error may be behind it. This chain connects TRBV7-9 to TRBJ2-6, with D possibly matching TRBD1 (5 bases). Germline V gene lookup returns CDR1 SEHNR and CDR2 FQNEAQ (reference sequence). The length of the CDR3 is 16 residues. CDR3 region: CASSFPATSGANGLTF. The CDR3 DNA sequence: TGTGCCAGCAGCTTCCCGGCGACCTCTGGGGCCAACGGCCTGACTTTC.

The chain recombines TRBV28 with TRBJ1-1; D unresolved. The CDR3 runs 13 residues. V was cut by 4 bases and J by 4 bases, with 10 bases left in between. Germline V gene lookup returns CDR1 MDHEN and CDR2 SYDVKM. CDR3 sequence reads: CASSSGGSTEAFF. The CDR3 region has the DNA TGTGCCAGCAGTTCCGGTGGGAGCACTGAAGCTTTCTTT.

The chain couples TRBV4-2 to TRBJ2-7; D may be TRBD2 (6 bases). CDR1 and CDR2 (germline): LGHNA, YNFKEQ. With 2 bases removed from V and 1 base from J, the gap between germline ends came to 21 bases. This CDR3 has 18 amino acids. CDR3 sequence reads: CASSQWAPGTHSSYEQYF. As DNA, the CDR3 is TGTGCCAGCAGCCAATGGGCTCCGGGGACTCACTCTTCCTACGAGCAGTACTTC.

The chain uses TRBV11-2 and TRBJ2-7; maybe TRBD1 (5 bases). This CDR3 comprises 16 residues. Per germline, CDR1 SGHAT and CDR2 FQNNGV. The germline V and J ends were trimmed by 3 bases and 1 base, with 16 bases remaining between them. CDR3 bases: TGTGCCAGCAGCTTTTGGCCGAAGGGGAAATCCTACGAGCAGTACTTC. Encoded protein: CASSFWPKGKSYEQYF.

J is TRBJ1-2 and V is TRBV6-5; D might be TRBD1 (5 bases). Germline CDR1 MNHEY, CDR2 SVGAGI. V was shortened by 8 bases and J by 8 bases, with 12 bases between the two germline ends. The CDR3 totals 11 residues. The CDR3 DNA sequence: TGTGCCAGCGGACAAAGTGGGGGCTACACCTTC. It encodes CASGQSGGYTF.

The chain uses TRBV7-3 and TRBJ2-2, with TRBD2 identical over 7 bases. V shed 6 bases and J 0 bases; nucleotides not matched to a gene: 4. Germline V gives CDR1 SGHTA, CDR2 FQGTGA. CDR3 length equals 15 residues. The CDR3 is CASRPGLANTGELFF. In DNA form, the CDR3 reads TGTGCCAGCAGACCCGGACTAGCGAACACCGGGGAGCTGTTTTTT.

This chain links TRBV28 with TRBJ1-2; possible D gene TRBD1, 5 bases. The CDR3 is 15 residues long. V lost 2 bases and J 4 bases, leaving 14 bases between the germline ends. Looked up from germline, CDR1 is MDHEN and CDR2 is SYDVKM. The CDR3 bases are TGTGCCAGCAGTTTACCCGGCCAGGGCTCCTATGGCTACACCTTC. Its translation: CASSLPGQGSYGYTF.

This chain links TRBV6-5 with TRBJ1-1, with 8 bases identical to TRBD1. Per the germline V gene, CDR1 is MNHEY and CDR2 is SVGAGI. This CDR3 comprises 11 residues. The J segment lost 7 bases and the V segment lost 8 bases, leaving 3 bases of the junction unmatched. CDR3 residues: CASDRGGEAFF. For the CDR3, the DNA is TGTGCCAGCGACAGGGGAGGTGAAGCTTTCTTT.

This chain links TRBV10-3 with TRBJ1-2; a weak D match, TRBD1 (5 bases). This CDR3 has 15 amino acids. Germline lookup yields CDR1 ENHRY and CDR2 SYGVKD. Between the trimmed V and J ends, which lost 2 bases and 4 bases, there was a span of 14 bases. CDR3 sequence: CAISEKEGRVYGYTF. The CDR3 coding sequence is TGTGCCATCAGTGAGAAGGAGGGGAGGGTCTATGGCTACACCTTC.

This clone occurred a few times. This chain connects TRBV10-2 to TRBJ2-5; 8 nucleotides line up with TRBD2. Germline assignment: CDR1 WSHSY and CDR2 SAAADI. The CDR3 is 14 amino acids. V was clipped by 8 bases and J by 1 base; unmatched bases: 6. The CDR3 region is CASLSGGAQETQYF. The CDR3 DNA reads TGCGCCAGCCTCTCGGGGGGGGCCCAAGAGACCCAGTACTTC.

The gene calls are TRBV25-1 and TRBJ2-5; 7 bases agree with TRBD2. With the DNA end fitting TRBJ2-7 better, the J assignment may be wrong. The germline CDR1 and CDR2 sequences are MGHDK and SYGVNS. The CDR3 is made up of 16 amino acids. CDR3 in amino acids: CASSEGIGEGRGEQYF. The CDR3 nucleotides are TGTGCCAGCAGTGAGGGGATAGGGGAGGGCCGGGGCGAGCAGTACTTC.

This clone was seen more than once but under ten times. This chain joins TRBV9 and TRBJ2-1, with a possible D match to TRBD1 (6 bases). V was cut by 4 bases and J by 1 base, with 12 bases left in between. This CDR3 has 15 residues. Germline V lookup: CDR1 SGDLS, CDR2 YYNGEE. CDR3: CASSIAGASYNEQFF. DNA for the CDR3: TGTGCCAGCAGCATTGCAGGGGCGTCCTACAATGAGCAGTTCTTC.

The rearrangement links TRBV5-4 to TRBJ1-3, with TRBD1 as a possible D gene (5 bases). V dropped 6 bases and J dropped 0 bases, with 13 bases sitting between them. This CDR3 has 15 amino acids. CDR1 is SGHNT and CDR2 is YYREEE in the germline V gene (reference sequence). CDR3: CASKEDSFSGNTIYF. CDR3 sequence (DNA): TGTGCCAGCAAAGAAGACAGCTTCTCTGGAAACACCATATATTTT.

Only a few counts were recorded for this clone. Relative to the germline gene, one junction end is altered; a read error may explain this. The chain uses TRBV7-9 and TRBJ1-1; possible D gene TRBD1, 5 bases. CDR1 and CDR2 from the germline V gene are SEHNR and FQNEAQ (reference sequence). The CDR3 is made up of 16 amino acids. The CDR3 coding sequence is TGTTCCAGCAGCTTGGACCAGACAGTCCTGAACACTGAAGCTTTCTTT. Protein: CSSSLDQTVLNTEAFF.

The chain couples TRBV6-6 to TRBJ2-5, with D maybe TRBD2 (6 bases). Germline V gene lookup returns CDR1 MNHNY and CDR2 SVGAGI (reference sequence). The germline V and J ends were trimmed by 2 bases and 5 bases, with 18 bases remaining between them. The CDR3 is 16 residues long. CDR3 region: CASSYGAGTYLETQYF. The CDR3 DNA is TGTGCCAGCAGTTACGGGGCGGGAACCTATCTGGAGACCCAGTACTTC.

The chain links TRBV29-1 to TRBJ2-5, with D possibly TRBD2 on 6 matching bases. The CDR3 runs to 14 residues. Trimming left V 7 bases short and J 7 bases short, with 22 bases between. Germline V lookup: CDR1 SQVTM, CDR2 ANQGSEA. For the CDR3, the DNA is TGCAGCGCTAACTCCGGGACTGGTCGAGGGACCCAGTACTTC. It yields the protein CSANSGTGRGTQYF.

The chain is built from TRBV6-4 and TRBJ2-3; 9 nucleotides agree with TRBD1. V lost 0 bases, J lost 6 bases, and 7 bases stayed unmatched. The CDR3 length is 16 residues. Germline-derived CDR1 and CDR2 are MRHNA and SNTAGT. CDR3 nucleotide sequence: TGTGCCAGCAGTGACTCGTCGGACAGGGGTTCGGATACGCAGTATTTT. It is translated as CASSDSSDRGSDTQYF.